Given below is one T cell receptor (beta chain) in context. Its target is unknown. No ophthalmopathy progression within 18 months constituted stable Graves' hyperthyroidism. V shed 0 bases and J shed 0 bases, with 12 bases lying between them. The CDR3 spans 17 residues. The germline V gene encodes CDR1 SGDLS and CDR2 YYNGEE. TCR beta CDR3 regions were amplified from RNA. HTBI primers were used for first-round RT-PCR of the TCR CDR3. Each CDR3 protein is one row after TCRdb ran MiXCR on the multiplex PCR reads. The profile shows about 420,000 distinct CDR3 sequences, approximately 14% of them singletons. This specimen comes from a study of T cells in Graves' hyperthyroidism and ophthalmopathy. Study-level points and caveats: From stable hyperthyroidism, ophthalmopathy was separated by a 13 V-J model. The model anticipated ophthalmopathy a median approximately 6.7 months pre-onset.

The V gene is TRBV9, the J gene TRBJ2-2, with TRBD1 as a possible D gene (6 bases). Sequencing was performed on blood. The receptor was isolated from a woman between 18 and 30 years old with Graves' hyperthyroidism. The CDR3 DNA follows: TGTGCCAGCAGCGTAGATTTCAGGGGAACGAACACCGGGGAGCTGTTTTTT. Encoded protein: CASSVDFRGTNTGELFF.